A selection of T cell receptor beta chains follows, all from one sample in a study of shared T cell receptors in the human thymus. Libraries were prepared by immunoSEQ multiplex PCR; TCRdb keeps only in-frame clonotypes and omits some of them. The sample has almost 550,000 clones; 70% to 80% are singletons. Separately, the same data were catalogued under a study of human thymus T cells.

Sequenced sample: thymocytes. These TCRs come from a boy in the first two years of life with a congenital heart defect. CDR3s include the opening cysteine and the closing phenylalanine or tryptophan. Each record gives: V gene, clone size, J gene, D gene, CDR3 DNA, CDR3 protein. The D gene is left open where the match is weak. Clone size, where shown, is once, few, many, or a class for clones that have expanded.

TRBV28	.	TRBJ2-3	.	TGTGCCAGCAGTCCTACAGGGAAGGGCACAGATACGCAGTATTTT	CASSPTGKGTDTQYF
TRBV4-1	.	TRBJ2-1	.	TGCGCCAGCAGCCACTCTCGGGGTAGACTGTACAATGAGCAGTTCTTC	CASSHSRGRLYNEQFF
TRBV18	.	TRBJ2-7	.	TGTGCCAGCTCACCCCCCCCAGGGGAGAGGTACGAGCAGTACTTC	CASSPPPGERYEQYF
TRBV20-1	.	TRBJ2-1	TRBD2	TGCAGTGCTAGAAGGCGGGAGGTGGAGTTCTTC	CSARRREVEFF
TRBV4-2	.	TRBJ2-3	.	TGTGCCAGCAGCCCCCTTAGCGGAGCGGGAGATACGCAGTATTTT	CASSPLSGAGDTQYF
TRBV28	.	TRBJ2-7	TRBD2	TGTGCCAGCAGACGGACTAGCGGATTCTACGAGCAGTACTTC	CASRRTSGFYEQYF
TRBV7-9	.	TRBJ2-1	.	TGTGCCAGCAGCTTTGCCAGGAAGCGGGCTGTCTGCGGTGAGCAGTTCTTC	CASSFARKRAVCGEQFF
TRBV7-8	once	TRBJ1-5	.	TGTGCCAGCAGCCAGATACGTACCCGGGGGTTAGATCAGCCCCAGCATTTT	CASSQIRTRGLDQPQHF
TRBV14	.	TRBJ2-7	.	TGTGCCAGCAGCCAAGAAGGACAGTACGAGCAGTACTTC	CASSQEGQYEQYF
TRBV7-3	few	TRBJ2-1	.	TGTGCCAACCACGGAGACAATGAGCAGTTCTTC	CANHGDNEQFF
TRBV5-1	.	TRBJ2-1	TRBD2	TGCGCCAGCAGAGGGGGCGCGGGAGGGCCGAATGAGCAGTTCTTC	CASRGGAGGPNEQFF
TRBV27	.	TRBJ2-1	TRBD2	TGTGCCAGCAGGGGGTCGTCCTCGGGAGGGCCTAAATCCTACAATAGCTGCTATGAGCAGTTCTTC	CASRGSSSGGPKSYNSCYEQFF
TRBV6-4	.	TRBJ2-7	.	TGTGCCAGCAGTGACTGGGAAGGAGGCGAGCAGTACTTC	CASSDWEGGEQYF
TRBV14	.	TRBJ2-1	.	TGTGCCAGCAGCCAAGCCAGGGGCTACAATGAGCAGTTCTTC	CASSQARGYNEQFF
TRBV28	.	TRBJ2-3	TRBD1	TGTGCCAGCAGTACTCCGGGACAGGGCACAGATACGCAGTATTTT	CASSTPGQGTDTQYF
TRBV13	few	TRBJ2-7	.	TGTGCCAGCAGCTTACATGACGGGGGCTACGAGCAGTACTTC	CASSLHDGGYEQYF
TRBV19	.	TRBJ1-5	.	TGTGCCAGTAGTACCCTCGGGGAAAGCAATCAGCCCCAGCATTTT	CASSTLGESNQPQHF